The clone carrying this T cell receptor (beta chain) was detected many times. Isolated RNA was reverse transcribed into cDNA used as the sequencing template. Libraries were prepared by immunoSEQ multiplex PCR; TCRdb keeps only in-frame clonotypes and omits some of them. The sample shows roughly 140,000 clones, under 60% of them seen only once. These data originate in a study of CD8+ T cells in alopecia areata. Study in general: For the treated group, dosing was oral tofacitinib at 5 to 10 mg twice daily. Patients took tofacitinib for 6 to 18 months, followed by 6 drug-free months.

Researchers gathered lesional scalp punch biopsies and peripheral blood from patients with alopecia areata. T lymphocytes (CD4+ and CD8+) were sorted from PBMCs. V shed 5 bases and J 11 bases; nucleotides not matched to a gene: 14. Germline lookup yields CDR1 SEHNR and CDR2 FQNEAQ (reference sequence). The CDR3 covers 15 residues. The sample consisted of CD8+ T cells sorted from blood, taken at week 0. This sequence was found in a human donor with alopecia areata. V is TRBV7-9 and J is TRBJ2-1; 8 nucleotides line up with TRBD1. The CDR3 protein is CASSLPRQGARQQFF. CDR3 nucleotides: TGTGCCAGCAGCCTACCAAGGCAGGGGGCGCGTCAGCAGTTCTTC.